Reported below is one T cell receptor beta chain. With 1 base clipped from V and 0 bases from J, the junction kept 12 bases outside the gene matches. There are 18 residues in the CDR3. Germline values: CDR1 SGHVS, CDR2 FQNEAQ. Methods used by the authors: Using reference gene primer amplification, nucleated cell counts were estimated. The assay was immunoSEQ multiplex PCR, and TCRdb's table has in-frame clones only and misses some. That table furnishes V, J and clone size, whereas the DNA furnished D and trimming. The sample lists 110,000 to 150,000 clones; more than 60% were seen once. This specimen comes from a study of blood T cell repertoires in COVID-19. Overall study: Samples came from the United States, Italy and Spain, spanning acute and convalescent COVID-19. Sources were T cells, B-cell-depleted T cells, or PBMCs; the material itself was cDNA or gDNA.

Sequencing was done on a sample of peripheral blood. The chain has TRBV7-8 and TRBJ2-7; TRBD1 matches 7 bases. This TCR was recovered from a woman aged 55-69 years with acute or convalescent COVID-19. The CDR3 spells CASSLGAKQGIRSYEQYF. The CDR3 DNA reads TGTGCCAGCAGCTTAGGAGCAAAACAGGGGATTCGCTCCTACGAGCAGTACTTC.